The 8 T cell receptor beta chains below all came from one sample that was sequenced in a study of T-cell memory formation after mild COVID-19. TCRdb redid the calling of the 5' RACE reads with MiXCR, one entry per CDR3 protein. Of hundreds of thousands of distinct CDR3 sequences in the sample, over 20% were seen once. Sequencing was done on a sample of PBMCs or a T cell subset sorted from them (not recorded which). The receptors derive from an adult woman who had mild COVID-19 (a few samples of this study predate the infection). Cell type and time point are not known.

V is TRBV29-1 and J is TRBJ2-1; D gene unclear. V lost 0 bases and J 6 bases, leaving 9 bases between the germline ends. The V gene's germline CDR1 is SQVTM and CDR2 ANQGSEA. The CDR3 has 13 amino acids. The CDR3, as DNA: TGCAGCGTTGAAGAGTCAAGAGGCAATGAGCAGTTCTTC. It specifies CSVEESRGNEQFF.

The chain uses TRBV5-1 and TRBJ1-2; unclear D gene. Between the trimmed V and J ends, which lost 4 bases and 6 bases, there was a span of 22 bases. Germline loops: CDR1 SGHRS, CDR2 YFSETQ. The CDR3 extends over 16 amino acids. This chain's CDR3 is CASSPDRAAKVNGYTF. The DNA for the CDR3 is TGCGCCAGCAGCCCGGATCGGGCAGCGAAAGTAAATGGCTACACCTTC.

V usage is TRBV12-3 or TRBV12-4 and J usage is TRBJ1-1, with unresolved D. CDR3 length equals 14 residues. Trimming cost V 6 bases and J 1 base, with 12 bases left between them. The CDR3 coding sequence is TGTGCCAGCAGCTCGAACGGACGGAACACTGAAGCTTTCTTT. It translates to CASSSNGRNTEAFF.

The table lists this clonotype with a few counts. CDR3 DNA: TGTGCCAGCAGCGTAGTTGGGACAGCTAATGAAAAACTGTTTTTT. Translation gives CASSVVGTANEKLFF. The V gene is TRBV9, the J gene TRBJ1-4, with 7 bases fitting TRBD1. The CDR3 consists of 15 residues. CDR1 is SGDLS, CDR2 YYNGEE, per germline. V was pared by 0 bases and J by 3 bases, with 2 bases of the junction left unmatched.

The rearrangement joins TRBV11-1 to TRBJ2-7; D tentatively fits TRBD1 or TRBD2 (6 bases each). Trimming cost V 0 bases and J 8 bases, with 14 bases left between them. The CDR3 contains 14 residues. Germline CDR1 and CDR2: SGHAT and FQDESV (reference sequence). The CDR3 sequence: CASSLASQGGQQYF. For the CDR3, the DNA is TGTGCCAGCAGCTTAGCATCACAGGGAGGACAGCAGTACTTC.

The V and J genes are TRBV6-2 or TRBV6-3 and TRBJ2-1, with D hard to call. CDR3 length: 11 amino acids. Trimming stripped 8 bases from V and 14 bases from J, with 16 bases between. The germline V gene encodes CDR1 MNHEY and CDR2 SVGEGT. The CDR3 protein is CASGQARSEFF. DNA of the CDR3: TGTGCCAGCGGGCAGGCGAGATCGGAGTTCTTC.

The chain recombines TRBV7-3 with TRBJ1-1; D unresolved. Germline CDR1 is SGHTA and CDR2 is FQGTGA. There are 14 residues in the CDR3. V lost 4 bases to trimming and J lost 0 bases, with 9 bases between them. In DNA, the CDR3 is TGTGCCAGCAGCTCACAGACCATGAACACTGAAGCTTTCTTT. Protein: CASSSQTMNTEAFF.

This clonotype was detected ten times or more. This chain uses TRBV12-3 or TRBV12-4 with TRBJ2-7, with TRBD1 identical over 9 bases. V trimming: 3 bases; J trimming: 5 bases; junction bases outside the gene matches: 11. This CDR3 has 16 amino acids. CDR3 nucleotide sequence: TGTGCCAGCAGTTTCTACAGGGGGCCGACGGGGGACGAGCAGTACTTC. Its translation: CASSFYRGPTGDEQYF.